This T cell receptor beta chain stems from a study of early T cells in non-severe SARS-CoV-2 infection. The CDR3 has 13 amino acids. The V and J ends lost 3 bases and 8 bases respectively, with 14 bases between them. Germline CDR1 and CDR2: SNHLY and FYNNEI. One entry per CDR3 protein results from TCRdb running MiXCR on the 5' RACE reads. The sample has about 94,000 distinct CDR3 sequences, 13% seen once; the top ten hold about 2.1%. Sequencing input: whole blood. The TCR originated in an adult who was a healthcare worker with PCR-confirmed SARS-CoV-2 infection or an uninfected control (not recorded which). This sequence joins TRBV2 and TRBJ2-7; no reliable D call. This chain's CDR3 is CASSEVREEKQYF. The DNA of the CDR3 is TGTGCCAGCAGTGAGGTGAGAGAAGAGAAGCAGTACTTC.